This T cell receptor beta chain was recovered during a study of T-cell reconstitution after alpha-beta-depleted transplantation in children. Unique molecular identifiers tagged the TCRbeta library. TCRdb used MiXCR to reprocess the PCR reads, holding one entry per CDR3 protein. Seen here are about 540,000 distinct CDR3 sequences, about 17% observed once, and the top ten hold 3% to 4%. V was trimmed by 8 bases and J by 11 bases, leaving 18 bases between them. The CDR3 is 12 amino acids. This TCR derives from a human donor who donated a stem cell graft to a child with acute lymphoblastic leukemia. The J gene is TRBJ1-1, the V gene TRBV12-3 or TRBV12-4; D is perhaps TRBD1 (5 bases). The specimen was PBMCs from the stem cell graft donor, collected from the stem cell graft. The CDR3: CASGGGRSVAFF. The CDR3 region has the DNA TGTGCCAGCGGTGGGGGGAGGTCGGTGGCTTTCTTT.